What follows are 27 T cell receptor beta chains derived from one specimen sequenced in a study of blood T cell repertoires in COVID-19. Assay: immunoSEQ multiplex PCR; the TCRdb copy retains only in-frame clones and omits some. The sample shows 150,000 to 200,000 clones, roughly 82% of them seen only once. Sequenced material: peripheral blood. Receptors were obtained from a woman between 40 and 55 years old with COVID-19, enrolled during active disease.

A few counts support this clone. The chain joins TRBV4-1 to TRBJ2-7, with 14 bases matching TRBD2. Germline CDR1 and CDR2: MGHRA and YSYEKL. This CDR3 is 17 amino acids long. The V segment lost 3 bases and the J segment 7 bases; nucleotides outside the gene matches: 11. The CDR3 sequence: CASSHFTSGTSGREQYF. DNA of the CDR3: TGCGCCAGCAGCCACTTCACCTCCGGGACTAGCGGGAGAGAGCAGTACTTC.

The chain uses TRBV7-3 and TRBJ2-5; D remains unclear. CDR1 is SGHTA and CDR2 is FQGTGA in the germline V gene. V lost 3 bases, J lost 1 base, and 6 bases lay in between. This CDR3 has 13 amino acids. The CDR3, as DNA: TGTGCCAGCAGCTTTAACAGCCAAGAGACCCAGTACTTC. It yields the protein CASSFNSQETQYF.

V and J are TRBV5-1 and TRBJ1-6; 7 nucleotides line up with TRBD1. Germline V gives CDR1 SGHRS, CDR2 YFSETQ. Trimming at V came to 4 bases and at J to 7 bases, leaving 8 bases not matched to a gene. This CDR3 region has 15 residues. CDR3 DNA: TGCGCCAGCAGCCTTGGACAGGAGCTGAATTCACCCCTCCACTTT. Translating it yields CASSLGQELNSPLHF.

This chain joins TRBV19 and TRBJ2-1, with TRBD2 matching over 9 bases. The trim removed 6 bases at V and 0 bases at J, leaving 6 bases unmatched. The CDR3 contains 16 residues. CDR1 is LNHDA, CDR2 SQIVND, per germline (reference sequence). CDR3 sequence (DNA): TGTGCCAGTAGAAGTAGCGGGGGATACTCCTACAATGAGCAGTTCTTC. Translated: CASRSSGGYSYNEQFF.

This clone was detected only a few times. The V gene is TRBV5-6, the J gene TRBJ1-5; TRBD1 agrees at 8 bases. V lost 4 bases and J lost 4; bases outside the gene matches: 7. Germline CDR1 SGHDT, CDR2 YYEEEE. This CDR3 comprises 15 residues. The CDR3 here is CASSLWTGTNQPQHF. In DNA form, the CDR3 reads TGTGCCAGCAGCCTCTGGACAGGGACAAATCAGCCCCAGCATTTT. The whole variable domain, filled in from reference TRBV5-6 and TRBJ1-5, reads DAGVTQSPTHLIKTRGQQVTLRCSPKSGHDTVSWYQQALGQGPQFIFQYYEEEERQRGNFPDRFSGHQFPNYSSELNVNALLLGDSALYLCASSLWTGTNQPQHFGDGTRLSIL.

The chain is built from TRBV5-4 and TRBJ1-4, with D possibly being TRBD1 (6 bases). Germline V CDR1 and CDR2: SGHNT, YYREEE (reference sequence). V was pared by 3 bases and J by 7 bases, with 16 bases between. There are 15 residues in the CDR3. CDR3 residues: CASSSAAGGGEKLFF. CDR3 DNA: TGTGCCAGCAGCTCCGCGGCGGGGGGCGGTGAAAAACTGTTTTTT.

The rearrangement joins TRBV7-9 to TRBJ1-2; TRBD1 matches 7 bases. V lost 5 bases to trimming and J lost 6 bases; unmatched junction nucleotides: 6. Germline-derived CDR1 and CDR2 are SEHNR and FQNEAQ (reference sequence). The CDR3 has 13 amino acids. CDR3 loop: CASSPTGVDGYTF. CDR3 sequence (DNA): TGTGCCAGCAGCCCTACAGGGGTAGATGGCTACACCTTC.

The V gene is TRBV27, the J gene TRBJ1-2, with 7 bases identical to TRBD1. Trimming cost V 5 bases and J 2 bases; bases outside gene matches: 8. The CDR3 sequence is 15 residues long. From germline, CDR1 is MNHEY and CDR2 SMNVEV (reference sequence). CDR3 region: CASSISGTANYGYTF. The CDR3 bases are TGTGCCAGCAGTATTTCCGGGACAGCGAACTATGGCTACACCTTC.

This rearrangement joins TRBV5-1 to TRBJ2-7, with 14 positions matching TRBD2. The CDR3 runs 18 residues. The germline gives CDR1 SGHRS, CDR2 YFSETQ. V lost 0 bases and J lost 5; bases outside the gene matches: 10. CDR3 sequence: CASSLVKTPGLAGDEQYF. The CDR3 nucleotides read TGCGCCAGCAGCTTGGTCAAAACGCCGGGACTAGCGGGAGACGAGCAGTACTTC.

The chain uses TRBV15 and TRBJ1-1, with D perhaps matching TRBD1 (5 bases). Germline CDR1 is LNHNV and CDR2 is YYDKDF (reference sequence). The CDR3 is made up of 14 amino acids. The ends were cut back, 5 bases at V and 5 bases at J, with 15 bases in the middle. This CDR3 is CATSEVLSGTEAFF. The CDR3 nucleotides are TGTGCCACCAGCGAGGTCCTTTCAGGGACTGAAGCTTTCTTT. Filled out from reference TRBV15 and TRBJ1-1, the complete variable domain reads DAMVIQNPRYQVTQFGKPVTLSCSQTLNHNVMYWYQQKSSQAPKLLFHYYDKDFNNEADTPDNFQSRRPNTSFCFLDIRSPGLGDTAMYLCATSEVLSGTEAFFGQGTRLTVV.

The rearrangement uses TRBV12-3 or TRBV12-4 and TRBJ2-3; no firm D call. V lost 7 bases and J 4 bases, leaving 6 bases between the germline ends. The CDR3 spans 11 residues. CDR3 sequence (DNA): TGTGCCAGCACTTTCGCAGATACGCAGTATTTT. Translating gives CASTFADTQYF.

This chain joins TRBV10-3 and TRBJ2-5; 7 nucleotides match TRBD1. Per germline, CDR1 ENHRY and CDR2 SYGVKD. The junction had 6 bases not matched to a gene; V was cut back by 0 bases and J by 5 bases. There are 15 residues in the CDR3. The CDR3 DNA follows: TGTGCCATCAGTGAGTCCACAGGGGTCCCTGAGACCCAGTACTTC. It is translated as CAISESTGVPETQYF.

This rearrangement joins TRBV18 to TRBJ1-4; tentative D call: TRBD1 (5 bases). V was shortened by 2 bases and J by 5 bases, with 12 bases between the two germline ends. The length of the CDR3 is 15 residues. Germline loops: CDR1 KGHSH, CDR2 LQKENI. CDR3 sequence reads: CASSPILRQNEKLFF. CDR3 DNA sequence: TGTGCCAGCTCACCAATTCTGAGACAGAATGAAAAACTGTTTTTT.

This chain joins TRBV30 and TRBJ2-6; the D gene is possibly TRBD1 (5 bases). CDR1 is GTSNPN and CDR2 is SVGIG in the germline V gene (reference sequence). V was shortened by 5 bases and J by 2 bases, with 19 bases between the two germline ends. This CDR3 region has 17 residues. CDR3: CAWDWGIGEAGANVLTF. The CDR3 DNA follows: TGTGCCTGGGATTGGGGCATAGGAGAAGCTGGGGCCAACGTCCTGACTTTC.

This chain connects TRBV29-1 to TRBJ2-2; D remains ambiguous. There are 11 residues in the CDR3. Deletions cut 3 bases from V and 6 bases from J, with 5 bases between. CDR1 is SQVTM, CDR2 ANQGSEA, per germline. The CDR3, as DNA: TGCAGCGTTGAGGAGCCCGGGGAGCTGTTTTTT. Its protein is CSVEEPGELFF.

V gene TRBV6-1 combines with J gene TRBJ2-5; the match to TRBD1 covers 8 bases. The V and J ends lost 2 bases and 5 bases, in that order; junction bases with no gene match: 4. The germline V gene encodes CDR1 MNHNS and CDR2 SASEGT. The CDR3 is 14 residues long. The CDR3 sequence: CASSELTGVETQYF. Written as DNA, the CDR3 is TGTGCCAGCAGTGAACTGACAGGGGTCGAGACCCAGTACTTC.

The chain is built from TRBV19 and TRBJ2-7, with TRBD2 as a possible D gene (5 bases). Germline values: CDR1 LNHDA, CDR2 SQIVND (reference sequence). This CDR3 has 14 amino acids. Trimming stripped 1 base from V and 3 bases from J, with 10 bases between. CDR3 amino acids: CASSIAREHYEQYF. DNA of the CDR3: TGTGCCAGTAGTATAGCTCGGGAACACTACGAGCAGTACTTC.

The CDR3 nucleotides read TGTGCCACCAGTGATTTGACTGCTAGTAACACCGGGGAGCTGTTTTTT. Encoded protein: CATSDLTASNTGELFF. This chain links TRBV24-1 with TRBJ2-2, with D hard to call. The CDR3 sequence is 16 residues long. The germline V and J ends were trimmed by 0 bases and 2 bases, with 9 bases remaining between them. The germline V gene encodes CDR1 KGHDR and CDR2 SFDVKD.

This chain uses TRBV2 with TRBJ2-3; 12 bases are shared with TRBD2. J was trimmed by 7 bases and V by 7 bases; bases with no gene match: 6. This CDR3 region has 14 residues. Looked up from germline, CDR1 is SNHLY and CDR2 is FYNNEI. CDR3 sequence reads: CASNLAGGPNTQYF. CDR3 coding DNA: TGTGCCAGCAATCTAGCGGGAGGGCCCAATACGCAGTATTTT.

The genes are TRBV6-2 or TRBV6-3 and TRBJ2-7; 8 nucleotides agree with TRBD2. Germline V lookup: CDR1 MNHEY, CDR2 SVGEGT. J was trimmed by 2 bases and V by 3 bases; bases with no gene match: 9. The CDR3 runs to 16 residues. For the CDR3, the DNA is TGTGCCAGCAGTTATGTAAGGCCTAGCGGGCCCTACGAGCAGTACTTC. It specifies CASSYVRPSGPYEQYF.

CDR3 nucleotides: TGTGCCAGCAGTTCACCGGGACTAGCGGTCAATGAGCAGTTCTTC. It codes for CASSSPGLAVNEQFF. The V and J genes are TRBV28 and TRBJ2-1; TRBD2 matches at 11 bases. V shed 4 bases and J 6 bases; nucleotides not matched to a gene: 5. This CDR3 comprises 15 residues. Germline assignment: CDR1 MDHEN and CDR2 SYDVKM.

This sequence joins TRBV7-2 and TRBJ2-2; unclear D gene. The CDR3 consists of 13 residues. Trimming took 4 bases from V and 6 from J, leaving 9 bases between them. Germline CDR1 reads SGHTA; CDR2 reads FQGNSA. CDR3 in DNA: TGTGCCAGCAGCTCTCTAGTATCCGGGGAGCTGTTTTTT. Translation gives CASSSLVSGELFF.

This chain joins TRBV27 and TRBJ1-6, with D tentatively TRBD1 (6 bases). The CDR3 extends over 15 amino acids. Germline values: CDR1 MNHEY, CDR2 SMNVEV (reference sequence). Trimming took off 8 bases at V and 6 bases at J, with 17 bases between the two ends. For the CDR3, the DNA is TGTGCCAGCGGGGGTCTGGGGGCGGGTAATTCACCCCTCCACTTT. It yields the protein CASGGLGAGNSPLHF.

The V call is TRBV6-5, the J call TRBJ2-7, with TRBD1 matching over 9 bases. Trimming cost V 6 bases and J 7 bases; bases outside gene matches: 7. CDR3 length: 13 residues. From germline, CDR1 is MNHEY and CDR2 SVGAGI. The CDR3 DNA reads TGTGCCAGCAGCTCCGACAGGGGGAGTGAGCAGTACTTC. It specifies CASSSDRGSEQYF.

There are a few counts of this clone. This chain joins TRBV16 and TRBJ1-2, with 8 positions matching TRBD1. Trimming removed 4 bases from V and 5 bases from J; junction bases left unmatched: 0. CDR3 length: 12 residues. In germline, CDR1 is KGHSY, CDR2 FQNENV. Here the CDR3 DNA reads TGTGCCAGCAGCCGGACAGGGTATGGCTACACCTTC. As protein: CASSRTGYGYTF.

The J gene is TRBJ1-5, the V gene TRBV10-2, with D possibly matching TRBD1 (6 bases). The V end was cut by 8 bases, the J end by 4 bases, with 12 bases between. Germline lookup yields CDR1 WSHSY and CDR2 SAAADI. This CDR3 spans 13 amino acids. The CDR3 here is CASLGALNQPQHF. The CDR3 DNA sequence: TGCGCCAGCCTGGGGGCGTTAAATCAGCCCCAGCATTTT.

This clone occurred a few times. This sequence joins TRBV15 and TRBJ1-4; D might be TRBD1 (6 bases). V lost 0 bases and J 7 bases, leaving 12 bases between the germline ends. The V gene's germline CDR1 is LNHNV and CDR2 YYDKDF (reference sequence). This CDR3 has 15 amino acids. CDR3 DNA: TGTGCCACCAGCAGAGAGGGGGCTGGGGGTGAAAAACTGTTTTTT. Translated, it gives CATSREGAGGEKLFF.